These 23 T cell receptor beta chains originate from one sample sequenced in a study of blood T cell repertoires in COVID-19. Sequencing was performed with immunoSEQ multiplex PCR; in TCRdb, only in-frame clones are kept and a portion is missing. The sample yields just under 350,000 clones, 90% to 95% seen once. Sequenced material: peripheral blood. The receptors stem from a woman aged 18 to 35 who had recovered from COVID-19.

Here the CDR3 reads CASSAQGSGANVLTF. CDR3 DNA: TGTGCCAGCAGCGCACAGGGCTCTGGGGCCAACGTCCTGACTTTC. The chain links TRBV9 to TRBJ2-6, with a possible D match to TRBD1 (6 bases). The CDR3 consists of 15 residues. The V end lost 3 bases, the J end lost 0 bases, and 7 bases lay between the germline ends. Germline V gene data show CDR1 as SGDLS and CDR2 as YYNGEE. The whole variable domain, remainder taken from reference TRBV9 and TRBJ2-6, is DSGVTQTPKHLITATGQRVTLRCSPRSGDLSVYWYQQSLDQGLQFLIQYYNGEERAKGNILERFSAQQFPDLHSELNLSSLELGDSALYFCASSAQGSGANVLTFGAGSRLTVL.

The chain employs TRBV29-1 and TRBJ1-4; D ambiguous. V was shortened by 4 bases and J by 8 bases, with 14 bases between the two germline ends. This CDR3 region has 13 residues. Germline V gives CDR1 SQVTM, CDR2 ANQGSEA. CDR3 region: CSVVDRVGEKLFF. CDR3 DNA sequence: TGCAGCGTTGTAGACCGGGTCGGAGAAAAACTGTTTTTT.

The J gene is TRBJ2-1, the V gene TRBV28; D remains unclear. This CDR3 is 12 amino acids long. Germline values: CDR1 MDHEN, CDR2 SYDVKM. V was clipped by 5 bases and J by 7 bases, with 9 bases between them. CDR3 nucleotides: TGTGCCAGCAGTGCCCCCCGGAATGAGCAGTTCTTC. It yields the protein CASSAPRNEQFF.

The rearrangement links TRBV19 to TRBJ2-1, with 7 bases aligning to TRBD2. With 6 bases clipped from V and 9 bases from J, the junction kept 11 bases outside the gene matches. From germline, CDR1 is LNHDA and CDR2 SQIVND (reference sequence). This CDR3 has 14 residues. DNA for the CDR3: TGTGCCAGTAGGCTAGGGAGGGAAAGCGGTGAGCAGTTCTTC. Its protein product is CASRLGRESGEQFF.

The chain carries TRBV6-2 or TRBV6-3 and TRBJ2-1; 9 positions agree with TRBD2. There are 16 residues in the CDR3. J gave up 4 bases and V 5 bases, and 9 bases lay outside the gene matches. Germline V gene sequence: CDR1 MNHEY, CDR2 SVGEGT. CDR3: CASSRPSGITYNEQFF. CDR3 bases: TGTGCCAGCAGTAGACCTAGCGGGATCACTTACAATGAGCAGTTCTTC.

CDR3 coding DNA: TGTGCCAGCAGCGGAGGGGGCGCGGGTGACACTGAAGCTTTCTTT. Translating gives CASSGGGAGDTEAFF. J is TRBJ1-1 and V is TRBV9, with 7 bases fitting TRBD1. From germline, CDR1 is SGDLS and CDR2 YYNGEE. The CDR3 spans 15 residues. With 3 bases clipped from V and 3 bases from J, the junction kept 8 bases outside the gene matches.

The chain combines TRBV5-6 with TRBJ1-1; no definite D call. Germline CDR1 SGHDT, CDR2 YYEEEE. CDR3 length: 16 amino acids. Trimming took off 6 bases at V and 0 bases at J, with 18 bases between the two ends. The CDR3 here is CASTMGWGGLNTEAFF. CDR3 DNA: TGTGCCAGCACCATGGGGTGGGGAGGGTTGAACACTGAAGCTTTCTTT.

This clone was seen once. The chain has TRBV19 and TRBJ2-1; the D gene is possibly TRBD1 (5 bases). Germline CDR1 is LNHDA and CDR2 is SQIVND (reference sequence). CDR3 length: 15 amino acids. Trimming removed 0 bases at V and 3 bases at J, with 9 bases between. CDR3 DNA: TGTGCCAGTAGTATAGATCAGCAGGGCTACAATGAGCAGTTCTTC. This codes for CASSIDQQGYNEQFF.

V is TRBV9 and J is TRBJ2-2; TRBD2 agrees at 7 bases. CDR1 and CDR2 (germline): SGDLS, YYNGEE. This CDR3 has 16 residues. Unmatched junction bases numbered 5, after V lost 0 bases and J lost 3 bases. The CDR3 sequence is CASSVASSGHTGELFF. CDR3 DNA: TGTGCCAGCAGCGTAGCGTCTAGCGGACACACCGGGGAGCTGTTTTTT. The variable domain in full, completed from reference TRBV9 and TRBJ2-2, reads DSGVTQTPKHLITATGQRVTLRCSPRSGDLSVYWYQQSLDQGLQFLIQYYNGEERAKGNILERFSAQQFPDLHSELNLSSLELGDSALYFCASSVASSGHTGELFFGEGSRLTVL.

The rearrangement joins TRBV4-1 to TRBJ2-5, with TRBD1 matching 12 bases. There are 15 residues in the CDR3. V gave up 4 bases and J gave up 5 bases; unmatched junction bases: 5. Germline V gene lookup returns CDR1 MGHRA and CDR2 YSYEKL. The CDR3 sequence is CASSRGTGGIETQYF. The CDR3, as DNA: TGCGCCAGCAGCCGTGGGACAGGGGGCATTGAGACCCAGTACTTC.

CDR3: CATAYTLAGDYNEQFF. CDR3 bases: TGCGCCACCGCGTATACTCTAGCGGGAGACTACAATGAGCAGTTCTTC. The chain employs TRBV10-2 and TRBJ2-1, with 10 bases lining up with TRBD2. Germline V gene lookup returns CDR1 WSHSY and CDR2 SAAADI. The CDR3 has 16 residues. The V segment lost 10 bases and the J segment 3 bases; nucleotides outside the gene matches: 12.

This clone was counted once. The V and J genes are TRBV15 and TRBJ2-1; D possibly corresponds to TRBD2 (6 bases). The V and J ends lost 0 bases and 2 bases respectively, with 11 bases between them. Germline V lookup: CDR1 LNHNV, CDR2 YYDKDF (reference sequence). The CDR3 length is 16 residues. The CDR3 nucleotides read TGTGCCACCAGCAGAGATGCTAGCGACACCTACAATGAGCAGTTCTTC. It specifies CATSRDASDTYNEQFF.

This clone was counted between two and nine times. The chain has TRBV10-3 and TRBJ1-2; TRBD1 matches 8 bases. The ends lost 5 bases at V and 8 bases at J; junction bases unmatched: 16. Germline V CDR1 and CDR2: ENHRY, SYGVKD. The CDR3 covers 16 residues. The CDR3 region is CAISPGQEIFRDGYTF. The DNA of the CDR3 is TGTGCCATCAGTCCGGGACAGGAGATTTTTCGGGACGGCTACACCTTC.

The rearrangement joins TRBV9 to TRBJ2-3; 8 bases agree with TRBD1. V lost 9 bases and J lost 2; bases outside the gene matches: 11. Germline CDR1 is SGDLS and CDR2 is YYNGEE. The CDR3 runs to 15 residues. The CDR3: CAKTKGQVVTDTQYF. CDR3 DNA sequence: TGTGCCAAGACGAAGGGACAGGTCGTCACAGATACGCAGTATTTT. Full variable domain (rest looked up from reference TRBV9 and TRBJ2-3): DSGVTQTPKHLITATGQRVTLRCSPRSGDLSVYWYQQSLDQGLQFLIQYYNGEERAKGNILERFSAQQFPDLHSELNLSSLELGDSALYFCAKTKGQVVTDTQYFGPGTRLTVL.

V and J are TRBV9 and TRBJ2-2; D may be TRBD1 (6 bases). Looked up from germline, CDR1 is SGDLS and CDR2 is YYNGEE. V was cut by 4 bases and J by 6 bases, with 28 bases left in between. CDR3 size: 19 residues. The CDR3 DNA is TGTGCCAGCAGCCCCGACGGTTGGGGGCGGGTCCTCTTTGCCGGGGAGCTGTTTTTT. It is translated as CASSPDGWGRVLFAGELFF.

The CDR3 DNA reads TGTGCCAGCAGTGAAGCGTTACTCCTCTACGAGCAGTACGTC. This translates into CASSEALLLYEQYV. This rearrangement joins TRBV2 to TRBJ2-7; D is unresolved. In germline, CDR1 is SNHLY, CDR2 FYNNEI. This CDR3 spans 14 amino acids. Trimming left V 0 bases short and J 3 bases short, with 9 bases between.

The chain carries TRBV7-6 and TRBJ1-1; TRBD1 aligns across 8 bases. This CDR3 is built from 18 residues. Unmatched junction bases numbered 18, after V lost 5 bases and J lost 4 bases. CDR1 is SGHVS, CDR2 FNYEAQ, per germline. The DNA for the CDR3 is TGTGCCAGCAGCCTTCAACTCAGGGGGCCTCAATTGGGCACTGAAGCTTTCTTT. Its translation: CASSLQLRGPQLGTEAFF.

This chain links TRBV9 with TRBJ2-1; 8 bases line up with TRBD1. The germline V gene has CDR1 SGDLS and CDR2 YYNGEE. CDR3 length: 14 residues. Trimming took 3 bases from V and 8 from J; bases not matched to a gene: 7. DNA for the CDR3: TGTGCCAGCAGCGGGACAGGGAGCGATTATGAGCAGTTCTTC. Its translation is CASSGTGSDYEQFF.

The chain couples TRBV6-2 or TRBV6-3 to TRBJ2-7; 7 bases match TRBD1. The CDR3 is 16 amino acids. CDR1 is MNHEY, CDR2 SVGEGT, per germline. V trimming: 0 bases; J trimming: 1 base; junction bases outside the gene matches: 6. CDR3 protein: CASSYSVQTGSYEQYV. The CDR3 DNA reads as TGTGCCAGCAGTTACTCGGTTCAGACAGGGTCCTACGAGCAGTACGTC.

This chain joins TRBV6-2 or TRBV6-3 and TRBJ2-1, with 7 bases lining up with TRBD2. The CDR3 is made up of 13 amino acids. V gave up 6 bases and J gave up 4 bases; unmatched junction bases: 3. Germline CDR1 MNHEY, CDR2 SVGEGT. Here the CDR3 DNA reads TGTGCCAGCAGCCGGGACTATTACAATGAGCAGTTCTTC. This codes for CASSRDYYNEQFF.

The CDR3 sequence: CASSHTRTGGMGDTQYF. In DNA form, the CDR3 reads TGTGCCAGCAGCCATACGAGGACAGGGGGCATGGGAGATACGCAGTATTTT. The chain uses TRBV7-9 and TRBJ2-3; 11 positions agree with TRBD1. Trimming cost V 5 bases and J 5 bases; bases outside gene matches: 12. This CDR3 comprises 17 residues. CDR1 and CDR2 (germline): SEHNR, FQNEAQ (reference sequence).

This chain connects TRBV18 to TRBJ2-3; TRBD2 might be the D (6 bases). Per the germline V gene, CDR1 is KGHSH and CDR2 is LQKENI. With 1 base removed from V and 4 bases from J, the gap between germline ends came to 21 bases. The CDR3 has 18 residues. CDR3 sequence: CASSPLRRNSGIADTQYF. CDR3 coding DNA: TGTGCCAGCTCACCACTCCGCCGGAATAGCGGTATAGCAGATACGCAGTATTTT.

J is TRBJ2-3 and V is TRBV5-1; D might be TRBD1 (5 bases). This CDR3 is built from 14 residues. The germline V gene has CDR1 SGHRS and CDR2 YFSETQ. Between the trimmed V and J ends, which lost 3 bases and 2 bases, there was a span of 10 bases. CDR3 sequence (DNA): TGCGCCAGCAGCTCCTTACAGGACACAGATACGCAGTATTTT. Its protein is CASSSLQDTDTQYF.